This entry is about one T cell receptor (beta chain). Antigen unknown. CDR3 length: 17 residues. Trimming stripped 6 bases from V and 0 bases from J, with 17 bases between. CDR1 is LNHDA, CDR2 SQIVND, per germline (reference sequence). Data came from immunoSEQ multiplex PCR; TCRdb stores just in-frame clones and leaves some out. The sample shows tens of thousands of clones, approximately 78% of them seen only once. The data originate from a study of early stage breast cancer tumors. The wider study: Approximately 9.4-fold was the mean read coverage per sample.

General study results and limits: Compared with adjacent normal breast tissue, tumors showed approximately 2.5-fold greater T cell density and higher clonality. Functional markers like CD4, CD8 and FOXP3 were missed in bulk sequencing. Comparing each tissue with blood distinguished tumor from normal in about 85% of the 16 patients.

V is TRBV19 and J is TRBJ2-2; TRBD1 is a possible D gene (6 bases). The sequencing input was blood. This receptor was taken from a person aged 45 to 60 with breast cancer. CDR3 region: CASRKGQGLTNTGELFF. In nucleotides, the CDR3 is TGTGCCAGTAGGAAAGGGCAGGGGCTTACGAACACCGGGGAGCTGTTTTTT.